This entry lists 24 T cell receptor beta chains sequenced from one sample in a study of monozygotic twins with inflammatory bowel disease (dated by TCRdb to between 2018 and 2021). Library preparation used 5' RACE. Sequencing took place on an Illumina HiSeq 2500. TCRdb reprocessed the reads and lists each CDR3 protein sequence as a single entry, with no DNA. In this sample's table one finds 420,000 or so distinct CDR3 sequences. The leading ten clones occupy less than 2.5% of the sample. Sequencing used blood. The origin of the receptors is a human donor with ulcerative colitis or Crohn's disease, or a healthy co-twin of an affected twin (not recorded which).

The gene calls are TRBV12-5 and TRBJ2-2; with no DNA, the TCRdb D assignment of TRBD2 cannot be verified. The CDR3 contains 18 residues. The germline V gene has CDR1 LGHNT and CDR2 FRNRAP. The CDR3 region is CASGWEPKRGGRVGELFF.

The chain couples TRBV6-5 to TRBJ2-2; the TRBD1 assignment by TCRdb is unverifiable without DNA. Germline-derived CDR1 and CDR2 are MNHEY and SVGAGI. This CDR3 has 16 residues. The CDR3 here is CASRVSGGGGPGELFF.

The genes are TRBV19 and TRBJ2-1; TCRdb designates TRBD1, a call that cannot be tested without DNA. This CDR3 region has 15 residues. Germline V gene sequence: CDR1 LNHDA, CDR2 SQIVND (reference sequence). The CDR3 protein is CASSMGWTGYNEQFF.

The chain links TRBV7-9 to TRBJ1-5; there is no DNA to check the TCRdb D call of TRBD1. From germline, CDR1 is SEHNR and CDR2 FQNEAQ (reference sequence). The CDR3 spans 14 residues. CDR3 loop: CASSNTGVNQPQHF. Filled out from reference TRBV7-9 and TRBJ1-5, the complete variable domain reads DTGVSQNPRHKITKRGQNVTFRCDPISEHNRLYWYRQTLGQGPEFLTYFQNEAQLEKSRLLSDRFSAERPKGSFSTLEIQRTEQGDSAMYLCASSNTGVNQPQHFGDGTRLSIL.

The chain links TRBV2 to TRBJ2-5; TCRdb indicates TRBD1, and absent DNA this call remains unverified. The CDR3 is made up of 15 amino acids. Germline assignment: CDR1 SNHLY and CDR2 FYNNEI. The CDR3: CASSPQAGLQETQYF.

The chain's CDR3 is CASSRDLGQPQHF. The chain combines TRBV14 with TRBJ1-5. Germline lookup yields CDR1 SGHDN and CDR2 FVKESK. This CDR3 has 13 amino acids.

This rearrangement joins TRBV12-3 or TRBV12-4 to TRBJ2-7; TCRdb returns TRBD1, unconfirmable since there is no DNA. The CDR3 is made up of 16 amino acids. CDR3 region: CASSSPRDVGRGEQYF.

V usage is TRBV4-3 and J usage is TRBJ1-2; TCRdb returns TRBD1, unconfirmable since there is no DNA. CDR1 and CDR2 (germline): LGHNA, YSLEER. This CDR3 contains 16 residues. The CDR3 is CASSQDRGQGNYGYTF.

The chain joins TRBV9 to TRBJ1-2. The CDR3 runs to 15 residues. The V gene's germline CDR1 is SGDLS and CDR2 YYNGEE. The CDR3 region is CASSVDLSARVGYTF.

The rearrangement links TRBV7-9 to TRBJ2-6; without DNA, the TCRdb call of TRBD2 cannot be checked. This CDR3 region has 17 residues. CDR1 and CDR2 from the germline V gene are SEHNR and FQNEAQ (reference sequence). CDR3: CASSFPGLSSGANVLTF.

This CDR3 is CASTMTSSGNTIYF. This chain connects TRBV12-3 or TRBV12-4 to TRBJ1-3. The CDR3 is 14 residues long.

The V gene is TRBV11-2, the J gene TRBJ2-5; the TCRdb D gene call, TRBD1, has no DNA to confirm it. The CDR3 runs to 18 residues. Germline-derived CDR1 and CDR2 are SGHAT and FQNNGV. CDR3 loop: CASSPQGLGGPGKETQYF.

The chain recombines TRBV20-1 with TRBJ2-5; TCRdb's D call of TRBD2 is untestable without DNA. The CDR3 spans 18 residues. CDR1 is DFQATT, CDR2 SNEGSKA, per germline (reference sequence). CDR3 sequence reads: CSARDSYSISAVKRTQYF.

The chain uses TRBV9 and TRBJ2-2; TCRdb's assignment of TRBD2 cannot be checked, as there is no DNA. The germline CDR1 and CDR2 sequences are SGDLS and YYNGEE. CDR3 length equals 17 residues. CDR3 region: CASSVASGGTNTGELFF.

J is TRBJ2-7 and V is TRBV30. CDR3 size: 13 residues. The germline CDR1 and CDR2 sequences are GTSNPN and SVGIG (reference sequence). The CDR3: CAWSVWSPDEQYF.

This sequence joins TRBV30 and TRBJ1-6. The CDR3 consists of 18 residues. From germline, CDR1 is GTSNPN and CDR2 SVGIG (reference sequence). The CDR3 reads CAWSRAKGSGSYNSPLHF.

The gene calls are TRBV5-1 and TRBJ2-5; TCRdb names TRBD2, which stays unverified in the absence of DNA. This CDR3 has 16 residues. Germline values: CDR1 SGHRS, CDR2 YFSETQ. The CDR3: CASSLGGLEWEETQYF.

CDR3 sequence: CAWKVGTGNTEAFF. The rearrangement uses TRBV30 and TRBJ1-1. The CDR3 contains 14 residues. CDR1 and CDR2 from the germline V gene are GTSNPN and SVGIG (reference sequence). The variable domain in full, completed from reference TRBV30 and TRBJ1-1, reads SQTIHQWPATLVQPVGSPLSLECTVEGTSNPNLYWYRQAAGRGLQLLFYSVGIGQISSEVPQNLSASRPQDRQFILSSKKLLLSDSGFYLCAWKVGTGNTEAFFGQGTRLTVV.

V gene TRBV7-9 combines with J gene TRBJ2-7. Germline CDR1 and CDR2: SEHNR and FQNEAQ (reference sequence). This CDR3 has 13 amino acids. The CDR3 spells CASGFTDPYEQYF.

The V gene is TRBV10-3, the J gene TRBJ2-5; TCRdb proposes TRBD2, but this gene call is untestable without DNA. The CDR3 has 14 amino acids. Germline CDR1 is ENHRY and CDR2 is SYGVKD. This CDR3 reads CAISLAGAQETQYF.

The chain links TRBV5-1 to TRBJ2-5; TCRdb gives TRBD2 as the D gene, but with no DNA this cannot be confirmed. Per germline, CDR1 SGHRS and CDR2 YFSETQ. The CDR3 is 20 residues long. The CDR3 sequence is CASSLLTGLAGGPSWETQYF.

The gene calls are TRBV12-3 or TRBV12-4 and TRBJ2-5. The CDR3 is made up of 14 amino acids. CDR3 sequence: CASTLSWGQETQYF.

This chain links TRBV15 with TRBJ2-7; TCRdb lists TRBD2, though no DNA is available to test this call. The CDR3 length is 17 residues. The germline V gene has CDR1 LNHNV and CDR2 YYDKDF (reference sequence). The CDR3 is CATSRRTISGVSYEQYF. The full variable domain, completed using reference TRBV15 and TRBJ2-7, is DAMVIQNPRYQVTQFGKPVTLSCSQTLNHNVMYWYQQKSSQAPKLLFHYYDKDFNNEADTPDNFQSRRPNTSFCFLDIRSPGLGDTAMYLCATSRRTISGVSYEQYFGPGTRLTVT.

The chain joins TRBV3-1 to TRBJ2-3; TCRdb calls TRBD2, which cannot be checked without DNA. The CDR3 has 16 amino acids. The germline gives CDR1 LGHDT, CDR2 YNNKEL (reference sequence). CDR3 loop: CASSQRPGLYTDTQYF.